This TCR beta chain was found in a study of shared clonotypes between healthy human individuals. Study-wide points: The sole specimen, blood, was sampled, and tissue repertoires likely differ.

At the deep level, the assay was run. The sorted-subset replicate PCRs were given 200 ng DNA, which is 30,000 or so T cell genomes. As handled by the study authors: Because ImmunoSEQ provided only junction sequences with no quality scores, the filtering differed. Clones were read by immunoSEQ multiplex PCR, and TCRdb kept only the in-frame ones, dropping some. The V and J calls and the clone size are those of that table, but D and trimming were determined from the DNA. The sample holds some 2,000,000 clones, 90% to 97% seen once. A note on this clone: Its specificity is unknown.

The sequence was collected from a man aged 18 to 30 in good health. The sequenced sample consisted of naive CD4+ T cells sorted from blood. As to subset: CD45RA+ positively selected.

The CDR3 reads CASRPLGGGGGTDTQYF. The DNA of the CDR3 is TGTGCCAGCAGACCGCTCGGGGGGGGCGGAGGGACAGATACGCAGTATTTT. V and J are TRBV27 and TRBJ2-3; 8 positions match TRBD2. CDR1 MNHEY and CDR2 SMNVEV come from the germline V gene (reference sequence). V was clipped by 6 bases and J by 3 bases; unmatched bases: 14. This CDR3 region has 17 residues.